The entry that follows covers one T cell receptor beta chain sequence. There are many counts of this clonotype. Its antigen remains undetermined. No base quality information exists; no much larger clone differs at one position. The CDR3 contains 12 residues, cysteine and phenylalanine counted. Only the CDR3 DNA is retained, 36 bases long and in frame from the first base. At the junction V is shortened by 7 bases and J by 3 bases, with 8 bases in between. The germline V gene encodes CDR1 SEHNR and CDR2 FQNEAQ (reference sequence). The data derive from a study of CD8 T cells in ankylosing spondylitis (dated by TCRdb to about 2017). For the wider study: T cell receptor beta repertoires were profiled in healthy donors and ankylosing spondylitis patients so that disease-linked TCR variants could be found. The full study cohort comprised some 27 ankylosing spondylitis patients and approximately 100 healthy donors. Peripheral blood samples were taken, and synovial fluid was additionally collected from ankylosing spondylitis patients. Findings and caveats that apply to the study as a whole: Some motif variants were previously reported in synovial fluid and blood of reactive arthritis patients, suggesting common disease-initiation mechanisms. A TCR beta motif made up of several highly homologous amino acid variants appeared to be characteristic of blood from ankylosing spondylitis patients. The disease-linked clones showed a CD8+ phenotype and occurred at relatively low frequencies in peripheral blood. Significant enrichment of the disease-linked clones was reported in matched synovial fluid samples from ankylosing spondylitis patients.

Instrument on record: Illumina HiSeq 2500. Quantitative 5'-RACE with molecular barcodes was used to prepare TCR beta libraries. In the paper's pipeline: A new computational method based on a probabilistic model of VDJ rearrangement was used to identify disease-linked TCR variants. The public reads were run again by TCRdb, first through fastp at Q25 and then through MiXCR, and only productive beta chains were kept. Rows are combined by CDR3 protein, so each entry shows the most common genes and DNA. TCRdb's processing, not the study's, gives the V and J calls here. This sample comprises 100,000 to 150,000 distinct CDR3 sequences, roughly 8.8% of them detected only once. The ten top clones hold about 3.3% of the sample.

The clonotype comes from a male donor with ankylosing spondylitis or in good health (not recorded which). The sequence is built from TRBV7-9 and TRBJ2-3; confidence is insufficient to name the D gene. The sequenced sample consisted of blood, either unsorted or a sorted T cell fraction (not recorded which). The bases read TGTGCCAGCACCCCATTGACAGATACGCAGTATTTT. This gives the protein CASTPLTDTQYF.